These 22 T cell receptor beta chains were all obtained from the same sample, sequenced in a study of CD8+CD57+ T cells in acquired aplastic anemia. Genomic DNA acted as the template from which TCR beta VDJ combination and CDR3 sequence profiling were carried out. Each CDR3 protein is one row after TCRdb ran MiXCR on the reads. In the table there are some 180,000 distinct CDR3 sequences, nearly 50% of which are singletons. CD8+CD57+ cell expansion had been shown by flow cytometry in patients chosen for sequencing. The sample consisted of sorted CD4+, CD8+, or CD8+CD57+ T cells (not recorded which) from PBMCs. These receptors were taken from a human donor with aplastic anemia.

About this clonotype itself: This clone may be a read error of a much larger clone one base away. The chain is built from TRBV5-1 and TRBJ1-2, with TRBD1 as a possible D gene (6 bases). This CDR3 spans 14 amino acids. The germline gives CDR1 SGHRS, CDR2 YFSETQ. Here the CDR3 DNA reads TGCGCCAGCAGCTTCGGACAGTTGAACTATGGCTACGCCTTC. Translated, it gives CASSFGQLNYGYAF. The variable domain in full, completed from reference TRBV5-1 and TRBJ1-2, reads KAGVTQTPRYLIKTRGQQVTLSCSPISGHRSVSWYQQTPGQGLQFLFEYFSETQRNKGNFPGRFSGRQFSNSRSEMNVSTLELGDSALYLCASSFGQLNYGYAFGSGTRLTVV.

In this sample, this clonotype turned up many times. The chain recombines TRBV5-4 with TRBJ2-7; 10 bases are a match to TRBD2. The J segment lost 3 bases and the V segment lost 1 base, leaving 7 bases of the junction unmatched. The CDR3 length is 16 residues. Germline assignment: CDR1 SGHNT and CDR2 YYREEE (reference sequence). DNA for the CDR3: TGTGCCAGCAGCTTGAAGCGGGGGGGACAAAGCTACGAGCAGTACTTC. Amino acid sequence: CASSLKRGGQSYEQYF. Using reference TRBV5-4 and TRBJ2-7 for the parts outside the CDR3, the full variable domain is ETGVTQSPTHLIKTRGQQVTLRCSSQSGHNTVSWYQQALGQGPQFIFQYYREEENGRGNFPPRFSGLQFPNYSSELNVNALELDDSALYLCASSLKRGGQSYEQYFGPGTRLTVT.

CDR3: CASGLGYLRDTDTQYF. For the CDR3, the DNA is TGTGCTAGTGGTTTGGGCTACCTTCGGGACACAGATACGCAGTATTTT. The V and J genes are TRBV12-5 and TRBJ2-3; D perhaps matches TRBD2 (5 bases). There are 16 residues in the CDR3. Trimming removed 1 base at V and 2 bases at J, with 13 bases between. Germline loops: CDR1 LGHNT, CDR2 FRNRAP.

The chain uses TRBV2 and TRBJ2-2; 9 nucleotides align to TRBD2. V was clipped by 6 bases and J by 0 bases; unmatched bases: 2. This CDR3 has 15 amino acids. In germline, CDR1 is SNHLY, CDR2 FYNNEI. The CDR3 sequence is CASSRLAANTGELFF. CDR3 in DNA: TGTGCCAGCAGCCGACTAGCGGCGAACACCGGGGAGCTGTTTTTT.

The CDR3 loop is CASSLTRDYEQYF. The CDR3 DNA reads as TGTGCCAGCAGCTTAACCCGCGATTACGAGCAGTACTTC. The chain has TRBV7-3 and TRBJ2-7; no firm D call. Germline V gives CDR1 SGHTA, CDR2 FQGTGA. The ends were cut back, 0 bases at V and 4 bases at J, with 7 bases in the middle. The CDR3 runs 13 residues.

This chain links TRBV29-1 with TRBJ1-2; TRBD1 matches 9 bases. V trimming: 6 bases; J trimming: 5 bases; junction bases outside the gene matches: 16. Looked up from germline, CDR1 is SQVTM and CDR2 is ANQGSEA. This CDR3 is built from 16 residues. The CDR3: CSVDPGQGGPTYGYTF. DNA for the CDR3: TGCAGCGTCGACCCGGGACAGGGAGGCCCTACTTATGGCTACACCTTC.

The chain carries TRBV9 and TRBJ2-3, with TRBD2 matching 10 bases. CDR1 is SGDLS and CDR2 is YYNGEE in the germline V gene. V lost 4 bases and J lost 2; bases outside the gene matches: 4. The length of the CDR3 is 15 residues. The CDR3: CASSYGLAATDTQYF. DNA of the CDR3: TGTGCCAGCAGCTACGGACTAGCGGCCACAGATACGCAGTATTTT.

The genes are TRBV9 and TRBJ1-5, with D unclear. The germline CDR1 and CDR2 sequences are SGDLS and YYNGEE. Trimming took 4 bases from V and 5 from J, leaving 13 bases between them. This CDR3 spans 14 amino acids. The CDR3 nucleotides read TGTGCCAGCAGCTTGGGAGGGTTGGATCAGCCCCAGCATTTT. Its protein is CASSLGGLDQPQHF.

V gene TRBV2 combines with J gene TRBJ2-1, with D hard to call. Germline V gene lookup returns CDR1 SNHLY and CDR2 FYNNEI. The CDR3 length is 16 residues. Trimming stripped 5 bases from V and 5 bases from J, with 19 bases between. CDR3 loop: CASSLVPREVDNEQFF. The CDR3 DNA sequence: TGTGCCAGCAGTCTTGTTCCTAGGGAAGTTGACAATGAGCAGTTCTTC.

The chain carries TRBV9 and TRBJ2-3; 8 nucleotides match TRBD2. V was pared by 0 bases and J by 3 bases, with 6 bases of the junction left unmatched. The CDR3 runs 16 residues. In germline, CDR1 is SGDLS, CDR2 YYNGEE. The CDR3 sequence: CASSVAAGGGTDTQYF. CDR3 DNA: TGTGCCAGCAGCGTAGCCGCGGGAGGCGGGACAGATACGCAGTATTTT. Complete variable domain (other parts from reference TRBV9 and TRBJ2-3): DSGVTQTPKHLITATGQRVTLRCSPRSGDLSVYWYQQSLDQGLQFLIQYYNGEERAKGNILERFSAQQFPDLHSELNLSSLELGDSALYFCASSVAAGGGTDTQYFGPGTRLTVL.

This chain joins TRBV3-1 and TRBJ2-3, with 7 bases identical to TRBD2. The CDR3 loop spans 16 amino acids. The V gene end was trimmed by 1 base and the J gene end by 6 bases; junction bases not matched to a gene: 10. Germline CDR1 reads LGHDT; CDR2 reads YNNKEL (reference sequence). CDR3 amino acids: CASSQGVSGVGDTQYF. The CDR3 DNA reads as TGTGCCAGCAGCCAAGGTGTGAGCGGGGTGGGCGATACGCAGTATTTT.

This rearrangement joins TRBV4-2 to TRBJ2-7, with D tentatively TRBD2 (5 bases). V lost 0 bases and J 0 bases, leaving 6 bases between the germline ends. The CDR3 sequence is 14 residues long. Germline V gives CDR1 LGHNA, CDR2 YNFKEQ. CDR3 nucleotides: TGTGCCAGCAGCCAAGATCGGGACTCCTACGAGCAGTACTTC. This sequence encodes CASSQDRDSYEQYF.

This clonotype was seen many times. The chain links TRBV5-1 to TRBJ2-3; D is unresolved. Germline values: CDR1 SGHRS, CDR2 YFSETQ. The CDR3 has 15 amino acids. Trimming stripped 0 bases from V and 3 bases from J, with 11 bases between. Here the CDR3 DNA reads TGCGCCAGCAGCTTGGAGAGCTCCGAAACAGATACGCAGTATTTT. Translation: CASSLESSETDTQYF.

The chain uses TRBV24-1 and TRBJ2-5; TRBD2 aligns across 16 bases. The CDR3 consists of 18 residues. Germline lookup yields CDR1 KGHDR and CDR2 SFDVKD. V shed 4 bases, J shed 5 bases, and the junction held 9 bases outside the gene matches. The CDR3 DNA follows: TGTGCCACCAGTGACCCGGGACTAGCGGGAGGGCCTGTGGAGACCCAGTACTTC. It specifies CATSDPGLAGGPVETQYF.

This clonotype was detected only a few times. J is TRBJ1-6 and V is TRBV7-8; 8 bases agree with TRBD1. Unmatched junction bases numbered 6, after V lost 4 bases and J lost 7 bases. The CDR3 consists of 15 residues. Per the germline V gene, CDR1 is SGHVS and CDR2 is FQNEAQ. CDR3 loop: CASSYTTGENSPLHF. The CDR3 nucleotides read TGTGCCAGCAGCTACACGACAGGGGAAAATTCACCCCTCCACTTT.

This clonotype is termed medium-sized (0.01 to 0.1%). V usage is TRBV25-1 and J usage is TRBJ1-6; TRBD1 agrees at 9 bases. The V segment lost 4 bases and the J segment 9 bases; nucleotides outside the gene matches: 7. CDR3 length: 15 amino acids. Germline CDR1 is MGHDK and CDR2 is SYGVNS. The DNA of the CDR3 is TGTGCCAGCAGTGCAACGGGACAGGGCGGTTCACCCCTCCACTTT. Amino acid sequence: CASSATGQGGSPLHF.

Only one count was recorded for this clonotype. The gene calls are TRBV12-3 or TRBV12-4 and TRBJ2-3; 7 bases align to TRBD1. This CDR3 has 13 amino acids. The J segment lost 8 bases and the V segment lost 5 bases, leaving 7 bases of the junction unmatched. The CDR3 region is CASSAKPGGTQYF. CDR3 DNA sequence: TGTGCCAGCAGTGCTAAACCAGGGGGTACGCAGTATTTT.

The CDR3 loop reads CSVGEGASGYTF. The CDR3, as DNA: TGCAGCGTTGGGGAGGGGGCGAGTGGCTACACCTTC. V and J are TRBV29-1 and TRBJ1-2, with 7 bases aligning to TRBD1. V dropped 4 bases and J dropped 7; count of bases not matched to a gene: 6. The germline V gene encodes CDR1 SQVTM and CDR2 ANQGSEA. The CDR3 is made up of 12 amino acids.

The gene calls are TRBV7-2 and TRBJ2-5; 8 bases match TRBD1. V lost 4 bases, J lost 6 bases, and 7 bases stayed unmatched. This CDR3 has 14 amino acids. Germline V lookup: CDR1 SGHTA, CDR2 FQGNSA. CDR3 bases: TGTGCCAGCAGCTCCGGACAGGGTAGGCAGACCCAGTACTTC. It specifies CASSSGQGRQTQYF.

Ten or more counts support this clonotype. The rearrangement joins TRBV7-9 to TRBJ2-3; no clear D. Germline CDR1 and CDR2: SEHNR and FQNEAQ (reference sequence). The length of the CDR3 is 15 residues. V was clipped by 6 bases and J by 2 bases, with 15 bases between them. The CDR3 nucleotides read TGTGCCAGCAGAGCTCAGGTTACGATCACAGATACGCAGTATTTT. Its translation is CASRAQVTITDTQYF.

This clonotype was seen ten or more times. The genes are TRBV6-4 and TRBJ2-3; D perhaps matches TRBD1 (6 bases). The V end was cut by 5 bases, the J end by 0 bases, with 12 bases between. There are 15 residues in the CDR3. Germline CDR1 reads MRHNA; CDR2 reads SNTAGT. The CDR3 sequence: CASSSRGSSTDTQYF. The CDR3 DNA is TGTGCCAGCAGTAGCAGGGGTTCTAGCACAGATACGCAGTATTTT.

The chain uses TRBV6-5 and TRBJ2-1; maybe TRBD1 (5 bases). CDR3 length: 17 residues. Trimming stripped 0 bases from V and 0 bases from J, with 12 bases between. The V gene's germline CDR1 is MNHEY and CDR2 SVGAGI. CDR3 protein: CASSYSGSGFSYNEQFF. CDR3 nucleotides: TGTGCCAGCAGTTACTCAGGCTCAGGGTTCTCCTACAATGAGCAGTTCTTC.